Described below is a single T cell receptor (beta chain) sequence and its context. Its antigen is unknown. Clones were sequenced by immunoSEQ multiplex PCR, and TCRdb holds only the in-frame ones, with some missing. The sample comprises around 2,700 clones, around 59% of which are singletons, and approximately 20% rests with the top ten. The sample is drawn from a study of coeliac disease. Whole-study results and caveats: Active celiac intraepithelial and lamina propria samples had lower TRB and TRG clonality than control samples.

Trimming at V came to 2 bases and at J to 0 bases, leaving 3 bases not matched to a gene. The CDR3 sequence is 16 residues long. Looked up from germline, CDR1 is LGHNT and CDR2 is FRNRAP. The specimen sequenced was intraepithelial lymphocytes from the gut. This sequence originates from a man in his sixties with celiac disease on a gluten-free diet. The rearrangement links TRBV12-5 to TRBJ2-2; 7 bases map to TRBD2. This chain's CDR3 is CASGLPLASNTGELFF. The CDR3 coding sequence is TGTGCTAGTGGTTTGCCACTAGCGTCGAACACCGGGGAGCTGTTTTTT.